The sample holds many counts of the clone carrying this T cell receptor beta chain. Antigen: not known. V gave up 5 bases and J gave up 4 bases; unmatched junction bases: 8. The length of the CDR3 is 14 residues. Germline CDR1 is SGHVS and CDR2 is FQNEAQ. This sample was taken from a study of early T cells in non-severe SARS-CoV-2 infection. Study-wide context: The chains were unpaired, and the sequenced material was bulk RNA from unsorted whole blood. The study's findings and limits: Matching with VDJdb favored anti-spike CD8 responses (missing private and CD4 specificities).

Individual cDNA molecules were tagged with unique molecular identifiers. TCRdb independently ran MiXCR on the 5' RACE reads; one entry per CDR3 protein. The table has 70,000 or so distinct CDR3 sequences, about 12% seen once. Specimen: whole blood. This chain links TRBV7-8 with TRBJ2-7; TRBD1 aligns across 7 bases. The receptor was isolated from an adult who was a healthcare worker with PCR-confirmed SARS-CoV-2 infection or an uninfected control (not recorded which). The CDR3, as DNA: TGTGCCAGCAGCCTGACGGGACAGTTTTACGAGCAGTACTTC. It specifies CASSLTGQFYEQYF.